The 17 T cell receptor beta chains below come from one sample, sequenced in a study of cytomegalovirus exposure and HLA in healthy donors (dated by TCRdb to the late 2010s). Library construction relied on the immunoSEQ multiplex PCR assay. For the multiplex PCR, a mixture combining 60 forward primers for TCR Vbeta segments and 13 reverse primers for TCR Jbeta segments was used. TCRdb took over this immuneACCESS table, retaining in-frame rearrangements with V and J assigned. Such tables are incomplete; in checked studies, under half of the missing clones stem from an unresolved V gene, and the remainder is unexplained. The sample table records fewer than 250,000 clones; under 80% of these occur just once. The leading ten clones occupy 4% to 5% of the sample. The sequencing input was PBMCs. The receptors shown here come from a man between 25 and 39 years old in good health and CMV-seropositive.

This clone was counted a few times. V gene TRBV6-5 combines with J gene TRBJ2-7; tentative D call: TRBD2 (5 bases). The CDR3 length is 15 residues. V was cut by 4 bases and J by 4 bases, with 17 bases left in between. The germline V gene has CDR1 MNHEY and CDR2 SVGAGI. CDR3 protein: CASSSQATTGYEQYF. CDR3 nucleotide sequence: TGTGCCAGCAGTTCTCAGGCGACTACGGGGTACGAGCAGTACTTC.

This sequence joins TRBV7-9 and TRBJ2-7; weak D call: TRBD1 (5 bases). The germline V and J ends were trimmed by 5 bases and 4 bases, with 15 bases remaining between them. This CDR3 comprises 14 residues. The germline V gene has CDR1 SEHNR and CDR2 FQNEAQ (reference sequence). The CDR3 coding sequence is TGTGCCAGCAGCCCGGCGGACAAGCCTTACGAGCAGTACTTC. As protein: CASSPADKPYEQYF.

This clone turned up a few times. The CDR3 coding sequence is TGTGCCAGCAGTGAAGCGTCGGGGACAGCTAATTCACCCCTCCACTTT. This translates into CASSEASGTANSPLHF. This chain connects TRBV6-1 to TRBJ1-6; TRBD1 agrees at 7 bases. This CDR3 is 16 amino acids long. V shed 0 bases and J 6 bases; nucleotides not matched to a gene: 5. In germline, CDR1 is MNHNS, CDR2 SASEGT.

The chain combines TRBV7-2 with TRBJ2-5; 12 bases map to TRBD2. V gave up 4 bases and J gave up 5 bases; unmatched junction bases: 17. CDR3 length: 19 amino acids. The germline V gene encodes CDR1 SGHTA and CDR2 FQGNSA. The CDR3 DNA reads TGTGCCAGCAGCTACTCCGTATCTAGCGGGAGGGCCTGGGGGGAGACCCAGTACTTC. Encoded protein: CASSYSVSSGRAWGETQYF. Drawing the rest from reference TRBV7-2 and TRBJ2-5, the complete variable domain is GAGVSQSPSNKVTEKGKDVELRCDPISGHTALYWYRQSLGQGLEFLIYFQGNSAPDKSGLPSDRFSAERTGGSVSTLTIQRTQQEDSAVYLCASSYSVSSGRAWGETQYFGPGTRLLVL.

The rearrangement uses TRBV7-3 and TRBJ1-2; no firm D call. V lost 5 bases to trimming and J lost 0 bases, with 13 bases between them. Germline lookup yields CDR1 SGHTA and CDR2 FQGTGA. The CDR3 consists of 15 residues. The CDR3 coding sequence is TGTGCCAGCAGCACCCATCCGGGAGCTAACTATGGCTACACCTTC. It codes for CASSTHPGANYGYTF.

This chain links TRBV28 with TRBJ1-2, with 9 positions matching TRBD1. The CDR3 extends over 15 amino acids. After removal of 5 bases from V and 4 bases from J, the junction contained 8 bases not matched to a gene. The germline gives CDR1 MDHEN, CDR2 SYDVKM. CDR3 coding DNA: TGTGCCAGCAGTAGACAGGGGGTGCAGGTCTATGGCTACACCTTC. Residues: CASSRQGVQVYGYTF.

The chain couples TRBV27 to TRBJ2-7; TRBD2 might be the D (6 bases). V was trimmed by 5 bases and J by 7 bases, leaving 18 bases between them. Germline CDR1 is MNHEY and CDR2 is SMNVEV (reference sequence). The CDR3 contains 14 residues. CDR3 nucleotide sequence: TGTGCCAGCAGTCCCGGGACTGGCAGAGGAGAGCAGTACTTC. Translation gives CASSPGTGRGEQYF.

This sequence joins TRBV30 and TRBJ1-6, with unresolved D. CDR3 size: 13 residues. The V end was cut by 2 bases, the J end by 7 bases, with 9 bases between. CDR1 and CDR2 from the germline V gene are GTSNPN and SVGIG (reference sequence). CDR3 loop: CAWSIHFNSPLHF. The CDR3 DNA follows: TGTGCCTGGAGTATACATTTCAATTCACCCCTCCACTTT.

This clone was seen a handful of times. This rearrangement joins TRBV5-1 to TRBJ1-4; 11 bases line up with TRBD1. Germline assignment: CDR1 SGHRS and CDR2 YFSETQ. This CDR3 has 15 residues. Trimming at V came to 3 bases and at J to 5 bases, leaving 3 bases not matched to a gene. CDR3 loop: CASSWGQGVNEKLFF. CDR3 DNA sequence: TGCGCCAGCAGCTGGGGACAGGGGGTAAATGAAAAACTGTTTTTT. Based on the CDR3 plus reference TRBV5-1 and TRBJ1-4, the full variable domain is KAGVTQTPRYLIKTRGQQVTLSCSPISGHRSVSWYQQTPGQGLQFLFEYFSETQRNKGNFPGRFSGRQFSNSRSEMNVSTLELGDSALYLCASSWGQGVNEKLFFGSGTQLSVL.

The chain is built from TRBV10-3 and TRBJ1-2; TRBD1 might be the D (6 bases). CDR1 and CDR2 from the germline V gene are ENHRY and SYGVKD. V lost 4 bases and J lost 2, with 17 bases in between. The CDR3 contains 16 residues. CDR3 DNA sequence: TGTGCCATCAGTGTAATACAGGGAGAACTCAACTATGGCTACACCTTC. It specifies CAISVIQGELNYGYTF.

The chain joins TRBV4-1 to TRBJ2-1, with a weak D call TRBD2 (7 bases). The length of the CDR3 is 15 residues. Deletions cut 4 bases from V and 6 bases from J, with 16 bases between. Germline values: CDR1 MGHRA, CDR2 YSYEKL. CDR3 amino acids: CASSLDRGAFNEQFF. CDR3 sequence (DNA): TGCGCCAGCAGCCTGGATCGGGGGGCCTTCAATGAGCAGTTCTTC.

Here the CDR3 DNA reads TGCAGCGTTAGGACAGGGGCGGCCTACGAGCAGTACTTC. Amino acid sequence: CSVRTGAAYEQYF. The chain joins TRBV29-1 to TRBJ2-7; TRBD1 aligns across 9 bases. Germline trimming cut 5 bases from V and 2 bases from J; bases unmatched to any gene: 4. Germline CDR1 and CDR2: SQVTM and ANQGSEA. The CDR3 is 13 amino acids.

The V call is TRBV9, the J call TRBJ2-5; the D gene is possibly TRBD1 (6 bases). V was trimmed by 3 bases and J by 0 bases, leaving 9 bases between them. The CDR3 contains 14 residues. Germline V gene sequence: CDR1 SGDLS, CDR2 YYNGEE. The CDR3 DNA reads as TGTGCCAGCAGCGACAGGGCTTACCAAGAGACCCAGTACTTC. Its protein product is CASSDRAYQETQYF.

The chain employs TRBV7-2 and TRBJ1-2; TRBD1 agrees at 7 bases. V lost 1 base to trimming and J lost 4 bases; unmatched junction nucleotides: 6. The CDR3 contains 15 residues. Looked up from germline, CDR1 is SGHTA and CDR2 is FQGNSA. The CDR3 bases are TGTGCCAGCAGCTTAGTAGAGGGGGCCAGCTATGGCTACACCTTC. Translated, it gives CASSLVEGASYGYTF.

This clone came up once. The CDR3 nucleotides read TGTGCCAGCAGCCCCCGAACCGGACAAGTGGGGACCCAGTACTTC. The encoded protein is CASSPRTGQVGTQYF. This chain links TRBV7-9 with TRBJ2-5; a weak D match, TRBD1 (5 bases). Germline V lookup: CDR1 SEHNR, CDR2 FQNEAQ (reference sequence). V dropped 5 bases and J dropped 7 bases, with 20 bases sitting between them. CDR3 length: 15 residues.

V is TRBV19 and J is TRBJ2-5; a weak D match, TRBD2 (6 bases). Germline V gene data show CDR1 as LNHDA and CDR2 as SQIVND (reference sequence). Trimming cost V 10 bases and J 5 bases, with 14 bases left between them. This CDR3 has 12 amino acids. CDR3 region: CATREAEETQYF. The CDR3 DNA reads TGTGCCACCAGGGAGGCAGAGGAGACCCAGTACTTC.

This CDR3 is CAWSVRGDTQYF. CDR3 sequence (DNA): TGTGCCTGGAGTGTAAGGGGAGATACGCAGTATTTT. The chain carries TRBV30 and TRBJ2-3, with a weak D call TRBD1 (5 bases). V dropped 0 bases and J dropped 5 bases, with 6 bases sitting between them. The CDR3 contains 12 residues. Per the germline V gene, CDR1 is GTSNPN and CDR2 is SVGIG (reference sequence).